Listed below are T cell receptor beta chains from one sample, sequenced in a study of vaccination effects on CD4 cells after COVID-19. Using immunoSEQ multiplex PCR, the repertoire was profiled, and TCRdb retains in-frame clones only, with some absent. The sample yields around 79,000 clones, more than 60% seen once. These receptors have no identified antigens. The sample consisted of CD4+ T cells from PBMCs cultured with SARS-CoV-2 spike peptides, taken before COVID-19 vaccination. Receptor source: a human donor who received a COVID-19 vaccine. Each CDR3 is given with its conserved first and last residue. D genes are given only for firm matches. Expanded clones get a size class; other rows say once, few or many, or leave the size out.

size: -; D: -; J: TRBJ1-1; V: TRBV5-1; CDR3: CASSFNTGRGDTEAFF; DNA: TGCGCCAGCAGCTTTAATACGGGGAGAGGGGATACTGAAGCTTTCTTT
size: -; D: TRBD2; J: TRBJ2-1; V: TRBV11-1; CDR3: CASTAGQGRNNEQFF; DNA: TGTGCCAGCACAGCGGGGCAGGGACGGAACAATGAGCAGTTCTTC
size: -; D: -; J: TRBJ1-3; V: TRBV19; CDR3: CASTRARAGNTIYF; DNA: TGTGCCAGTACTCGGGCTAGGGCTGGAAACACCATATATTTT
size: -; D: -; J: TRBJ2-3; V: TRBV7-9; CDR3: CATAVGGATDTQYF; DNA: TGTGCCACCGCCGTGGGGGGAGCGACAGATACGCAGTATTTT
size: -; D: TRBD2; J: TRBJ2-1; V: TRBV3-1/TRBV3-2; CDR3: CASSQDGLAVRSYNEQFF; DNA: TGTGCCAGCAGCCAAGATGGGCTAGCGGTTCGCTCCTACAATGAGCAGTTCTTC
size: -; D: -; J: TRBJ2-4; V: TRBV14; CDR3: CASSELARKNIQYF; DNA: TGTGCCAGCAGTGAACTAGCTAGGAAAAACATTCAGTACTTC
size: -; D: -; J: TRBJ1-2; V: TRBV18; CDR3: CASSPEEGGVRGYTF; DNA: TGTGCCAGCTCACCAGAGGAAGGAGGGGTGAGGGGCTACACCTTC
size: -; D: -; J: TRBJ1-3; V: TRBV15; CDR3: CATSRDPRNTIYF; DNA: TGTGCCACCAGCAGAGATCCTCGTAACACCATATATTTT
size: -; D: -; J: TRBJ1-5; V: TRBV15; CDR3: CATSRLNNQPQHF; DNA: TGTGCCACCAGCAGACTGAACAATCAGCCCCAGCATTTT
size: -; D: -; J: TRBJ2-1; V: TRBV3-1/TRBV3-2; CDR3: CASSRTPQTHNEQFF; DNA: TGTGCCAGCAGCCGGACCCCCCAAACCCACAATGAGCAGTTCTTC
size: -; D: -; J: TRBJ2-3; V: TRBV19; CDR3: CASSIDPEFTQYF; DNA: TGTGCCAGTAGTATAGATCCGGAGTTCACGCAGTATTTT
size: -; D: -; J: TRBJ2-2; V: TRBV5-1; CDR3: CASSGGGTGELFF; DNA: TGCGCCAGCAGTGGAGGGGGCACCGGGGAGCTGTTTTTT
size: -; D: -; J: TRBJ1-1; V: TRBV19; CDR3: CASSIGDVSRAFF; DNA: TGTGCCAGTAGTATTGGGGACGTTAGTAGAGCTTTCTTT
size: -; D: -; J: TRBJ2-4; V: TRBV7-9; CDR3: CASSLDGLAKNIQYF; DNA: TGTGCCAGCAGCTTAGACGGATTGGCCAAAAACATTCAGTACTTC
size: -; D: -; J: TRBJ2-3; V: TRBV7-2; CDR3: CASIPRAGSTDTQYF; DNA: TGTGCCAGCATCCCACGGGCAGGGAGCACAGATACGCAGTATTTT
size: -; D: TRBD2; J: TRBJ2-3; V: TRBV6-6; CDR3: CASSEGLAGRTDTQYF; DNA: TGTGCCAGCAGCGAGGGACTAGCGGGGCGCACAGATACGCAGTATTTT
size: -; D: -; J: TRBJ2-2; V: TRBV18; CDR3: CASSPNGTPNTGELFF; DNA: TGTGCCAGCTCACCGAACGGGACACCGAACACCGGGGAGCTGTTTTTT
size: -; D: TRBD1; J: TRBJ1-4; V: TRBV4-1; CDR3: CASSQGQGTTNEKLFF; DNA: TGCGCCAGCAGCCAAGGACAGGGAACAACTAATGAAAAACTGTTTTTT
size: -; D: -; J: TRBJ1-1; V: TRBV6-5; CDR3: CASSVIKGTEAFF; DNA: TGTGCCAGCAGCGTTATCAAGGGCACTGAAGCTTTCTTT
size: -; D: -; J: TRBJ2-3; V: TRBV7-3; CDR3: CASSPRQTTDTQYF; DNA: TGTGCCAGCAGCCCCAGACAGACCACAGATACGCAGTATTTT
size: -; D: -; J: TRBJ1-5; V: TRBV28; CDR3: CASSSPGEGQPQHF; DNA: TGTGCCAGCAGCTCCCCAGGGGAGGGTCAGCCCCAGCATTTT
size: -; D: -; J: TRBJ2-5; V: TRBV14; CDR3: CASKSLAQETQYF; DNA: TGTGCCAGCAAGTCGCTAGCGCAAGAGACCCAGTACTTC
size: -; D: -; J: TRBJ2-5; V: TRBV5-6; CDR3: CASSWPGTSGETQYF; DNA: TGTGCCAGCAGCTGGCCCGGGACATCGGGGGAGACCCAGTACTTC
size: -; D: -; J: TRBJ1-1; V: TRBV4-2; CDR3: CASSPLRGEVNTEAFF; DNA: TGTGCCAGCAGCCCCTTGCGCGGAGAAGTGAACACTGAAGCTTTCTTT
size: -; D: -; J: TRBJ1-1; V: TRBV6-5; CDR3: CASSRDGNTEAFF; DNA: TGTGCCAGCAGCCGGGACGGTAACACTGAAGCTTTCTTT
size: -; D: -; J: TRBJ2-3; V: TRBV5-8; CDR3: CASSLARGPGTDTQYF; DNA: TGTGCCAGCAGCTTGGCCCGGGGGCCGGGCACAGATACGCAGTATTTT
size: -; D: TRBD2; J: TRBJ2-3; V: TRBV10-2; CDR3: CASSYRLAGPTDTQYF; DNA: TGCGCCAGCAGCTACAGACTAGCGGGTCCGACAGATACGCAGTATTTT
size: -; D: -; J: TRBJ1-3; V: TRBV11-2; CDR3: CASAKTGSTIYF; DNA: TGTGCCAGCGCCAAGACCGGGAGCACCATATATTTT
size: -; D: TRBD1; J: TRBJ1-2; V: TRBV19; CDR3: CASSITAAGGGVGYTF; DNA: TGTGCCAGTAGTATAACAGCGGCAGGGGGCGGAGTCGGCTACACCTTC
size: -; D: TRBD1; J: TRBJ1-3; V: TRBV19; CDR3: CATQQGAGNTIYF; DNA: TGTGCCACTCAACAGGGGGCTGGAAACACCATATATTTT
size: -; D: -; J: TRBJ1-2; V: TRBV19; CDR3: CASSIDQTGPYGYTF; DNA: TGTGCCAGTAGTATAGATCAAACAGGTCCCTATGGCTACACCTTC
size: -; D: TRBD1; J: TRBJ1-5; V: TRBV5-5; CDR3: CASSIGQGGIEFSQHF; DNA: TGTGCCAGCAGCATAGGACAGGGAGGAATAGAATTTTCCCAGCATTTT
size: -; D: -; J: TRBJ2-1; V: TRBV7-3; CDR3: CASSPTGDDEQFF; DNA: TGTGCCAGCAGCCCAACTGGGGACGACGAGCAGTTCTTC
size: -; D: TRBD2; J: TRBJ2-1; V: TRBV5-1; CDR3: CASSIERGGRNEQFF; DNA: TGCGCCAGCAGCATCGAGCGGGGGGGCCGAAATGAGCAGTTCTTC
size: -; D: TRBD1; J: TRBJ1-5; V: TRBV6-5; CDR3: CASSGTANQPQHF; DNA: TGTGCCAGCAGCGGGACAGCAAATCAGCCCCAGCATTTT
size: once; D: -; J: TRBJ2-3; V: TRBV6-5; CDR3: CASRLASSTDTQYF; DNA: TGTGCCAGCAGGCTGGCGTCTAGCACAGATACGCAGTATTTT
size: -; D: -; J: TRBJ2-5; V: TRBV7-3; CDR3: CASSFNRQETQYF; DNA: TGTGCCAGCAGCTTTAACAGGCAAGAGACCCAGTACTTC
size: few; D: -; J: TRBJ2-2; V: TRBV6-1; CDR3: CASSEAGSVNTGELFF; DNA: TGTGCCAGCAGTGAAGCGGGTTCTGTGAACACCGGGGAGCTGTTTTTT
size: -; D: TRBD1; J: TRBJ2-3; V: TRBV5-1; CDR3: CASSKTGGGTDTQYF; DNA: TGCGCCAGCAGCAAGACAGGGGGCGGAACAGATACGCAGTATTTT
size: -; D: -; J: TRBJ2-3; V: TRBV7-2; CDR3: CASSLQSAYTDTQYF; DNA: TGTGCCAGCAGCTTACAGTCAGCTTACACAGATACGCAGTATTTT
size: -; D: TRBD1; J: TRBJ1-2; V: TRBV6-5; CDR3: CASSTGGPGYTF; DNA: TGTGCCAGCAGTACAGGGGGCCCTGGCTACACCTTC
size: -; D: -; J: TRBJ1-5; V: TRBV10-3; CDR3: CAISAGSASNQPQHF; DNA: TGTGCCATCAGTGCGGGTTCCGCTAGCAATCAGCCCCAGCATTTT
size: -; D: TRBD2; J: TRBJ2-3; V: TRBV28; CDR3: CASSSQAGESTDTQYF; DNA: TGTGCCAGCAGTAGTCAAGCGGGGGAGAGCACAGATACGCAGTATTTT
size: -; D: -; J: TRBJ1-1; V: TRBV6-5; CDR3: CASSYSANTEAFF; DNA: TGTGCCAGCAGTTACTCAGCGAACACTGAAGCTTTCTTT
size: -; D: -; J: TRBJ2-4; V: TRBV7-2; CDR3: CASSLRGQRLLAKNIQYF; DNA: TGTGCCAGCAGCTTACGAGGGCAGAGATTACTAGCCAAAAACATTCAGTACTTC